The rows below give T cell receptor beta chains drawn from one sample of a study of beta chain features in type 1 diabetes. Method: immunoSEQ multiplex PCR; TCRdb's copy keeps in-frame clones and lacks some. The sample lists about 620,000 clones; 15% to 17% were seen once. What was sequenced was naive CD4+ T cells from blood. These receptors all come from a man in his late teens or twenties in good health. CDR3s leave out the opening cysteine and the closing phenylalanine or tryptophan. Fields, in order: V gene, clone size, J gene, CDR3 protein. Clone size appears in some rows only: once, few, many, or a class for an expanded clone.

v_gene: TRBV7-2; abundance: .; j_gene: TRBJ2-3; CDR3aa: ASSLIDTQY
v_gene: TRBV5-6; abundance: few; j_gene: TRBJ1-5; CDR3aa: ASSLAGSSSQPQH
v_gene: TRBV6-1; abundance: few; j_gene: TRBJ1-1; CDR3aa: AGRGQLNTEAF
v_gene: TRBV23-1; abundance: few; j_gene: TRBJ2-7; CDR3aa: ASSRAGLYEQY
v_gene: TRBV7-3; abundance: .; j_gene: TRBJ1-2; CDR3aa: ASSLGWNYGYT
v_gene: TRBV18; abundance: few; j_gene: TRBJ2-1; CDR3aa: ASSGGAPYNEQF
v_gene: TRBV7-3; abundance: .; j_gene: TRBJ2-3; CDR3aa: ASSTRPGQGYDTQY
v_gene: TRBV11-1; abundance: .; j_gene: TRBJ2-3; CDR3aa: ASSLGRRRVDTDTQY
v_gene: TRBV10-3; abundance: few; j_gene: TRBJ2-3; CDR3aa: AISKGQGYTDTQY
v_gene: TRBV19; abundance: few; j_gene: TRBJ1-4; CDR3aa: ASSGGGEKLF
v_gene: TRBV9; abundance: .; j_gene: TRBJ1-2; CDR3aa: ASSVVKNYGYT
v_gene: TRBV9; abundance: few; j_gene: TRBJ1-2; CDR3aa: ASSVEARAGNYGYT
v_gene: TRBV19; abundance: .; j_gene: TRBJ2-7; CDR3aa: ASSIGTGTYEQY
v_gene: TRBV28; abundance: .; j_gene: TRBJ2-7; CDR3aa: ASSPTGQGVYEQY
v_gene: TRBV7-9; abundance: few; j_gene: TRBJ1-2; CDR3aa: ASSRAMEGGYT
v_gene: TRBV4-1; abundance: .; j_gene: TRBJ2-3; CDR3aa: ASSHHRDWYTDTQY
v_gene: TRBV7-2; abundance: .; j_gene: TRBJ2-7; CDR3aa: ASTPSIIHEQY
v_gene: TRBV6-6; abundance: few; j_gene: TRBJ2-1; CDR3aa: ASSYSRNEQF
v_gene: TRBV30; abundance: few; j_gene: TRBJ2-5; CDR3aa: AWSDPELLQETQY
v_gene: TRBV18; abundance: .; j_gene: TRBJ1-1; CDR3aa: ASSLGTENTEAF
v_gene: TRBV13; abundance: few; j_gene: TRBJ1-4; CDR3aa: ASSLVQPVGEKLF
v_gene: TRBV11-1; abundance: few; j_gene: TRBJ2-3; CDR3aa: ASIHRRVGDTQY
v_gene: TRBV27; abundance: .; j_gene: TRBJ2-3; CDR3aa: ASRGTGRTDTQY
v_gene: TRBV7-2; abundance: few; j_gene: TRBJ2-7; CDR3aa: ASSTQLAGGVYEQY
v_gene: TRBV18; abundance: .; j_gene: TRBJ2-4; CDR3aa: ASSQGESYGNIQY
v_gene: TRBV4-3; abundance: few; j_gene: TRBJ2-7; CDR3aa: ASSQVLAGVSYEQY
v_gene: TRBV18; abundance: .; j_gene: TRBJ1-1; CDR3aa: ASSPPGGGGSEAF
v_gene: TRBV2; abundance: few; j_gene: TRBJ1-3; CDR3aa: ASSEAVVPLIYSGNTIY